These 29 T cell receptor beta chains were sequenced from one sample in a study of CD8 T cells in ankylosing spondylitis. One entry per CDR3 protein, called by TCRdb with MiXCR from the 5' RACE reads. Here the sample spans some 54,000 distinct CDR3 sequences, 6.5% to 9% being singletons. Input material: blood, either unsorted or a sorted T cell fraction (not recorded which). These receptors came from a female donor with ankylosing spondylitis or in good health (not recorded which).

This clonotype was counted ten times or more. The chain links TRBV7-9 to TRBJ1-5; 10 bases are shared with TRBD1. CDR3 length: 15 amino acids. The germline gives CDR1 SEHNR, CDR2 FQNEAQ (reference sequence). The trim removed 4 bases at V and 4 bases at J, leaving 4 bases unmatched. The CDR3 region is CASSSDRGQNQPQHF. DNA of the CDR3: TGTGCCAGCAGCTCAGACAGGGGGCAAAATCAGCCCCAGCATTTT.

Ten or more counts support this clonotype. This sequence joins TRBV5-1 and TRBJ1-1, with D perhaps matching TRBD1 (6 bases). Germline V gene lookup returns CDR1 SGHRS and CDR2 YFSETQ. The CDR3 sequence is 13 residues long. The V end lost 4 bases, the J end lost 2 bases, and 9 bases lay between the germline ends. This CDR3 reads CASSTGQNTEAFF. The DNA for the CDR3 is TGCGCCAGCAGCACGGGACAAAACACTGAAGCTTTCTTT. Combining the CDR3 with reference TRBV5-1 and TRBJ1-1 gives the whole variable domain KAGVTQTPRYLIKTRGQQVTLSCSPISGHRSVSWYQQTPGQGLQFLFEYFSETQRNKGNFPGRFSGRQFSNSRSEMNVSTLELGDSALYLCASSTGQNTEAFFGQGTRLTVV.

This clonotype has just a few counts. The CDR3 bases are TGCGCCAGCAGCTTTCGAGCGGGGGGCTCCTACAATGAGCAGTTCTTC. Its protein is CASSFRAGGSYNEQFF. The chain is built from TRBV5-1 and TRBJ2-1; 9 positions agree with TRBD2. Germline V lookup: CDR1 SGHRS, CDR2 YFSETQ. Trimming cost V 2 bases and J 0 bases; bases outside gene matches: 3. The CDR3 is made up of 16 amino acids.

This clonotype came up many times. As DNA, the CDR3 is TGCGCCAGCAGCCAACCAGGGAGTTCCTATGGCTACACCTTC. Translated, it gives CASSQPGSSYGYTF. The J gene is TRBJ1-2, the V gene TRBV4-1; TRBD1 might be the D (5 bases). V was cut by 2 bases and J by 4 bases, with 11 bases left in between. Germline V gives CDR1 MGHRA, CDR2 YSYEKL. The CDR3 is 14 residues long.

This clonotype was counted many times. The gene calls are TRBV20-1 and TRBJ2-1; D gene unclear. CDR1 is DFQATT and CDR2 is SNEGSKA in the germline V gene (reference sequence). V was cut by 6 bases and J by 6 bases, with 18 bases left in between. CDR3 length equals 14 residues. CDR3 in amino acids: CSAASPGRGNEQFF. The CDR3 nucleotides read TGCAGTGCAGCAAGTCCAGGCCGCGGCAATGAGCAGTTCTTC.

The CDR3 spells CASSLVEAVNTEAFF. The CDR3 DNA is TGCGCCAGCAGCTTGGTGGAGGCGGTGAACACTGAAGCTTTCTTT. The chain is built from TRBV5-1 and TRBJ1-1; D is unresolved. Deletions cut 0 bases from V and 0 bases from J, with 9 bases between. The CDR3 runs to 15 residues. Germline V gives CDR1 SGHRS, CDR2 YFSETQ.

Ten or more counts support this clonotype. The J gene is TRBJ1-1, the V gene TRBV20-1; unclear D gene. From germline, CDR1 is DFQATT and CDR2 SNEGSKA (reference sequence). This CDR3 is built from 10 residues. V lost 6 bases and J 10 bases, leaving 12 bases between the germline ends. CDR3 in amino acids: CSANPLGAFF. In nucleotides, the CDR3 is TGCAGTGCCAATCCGTTAGGAGCTTTCTTT.

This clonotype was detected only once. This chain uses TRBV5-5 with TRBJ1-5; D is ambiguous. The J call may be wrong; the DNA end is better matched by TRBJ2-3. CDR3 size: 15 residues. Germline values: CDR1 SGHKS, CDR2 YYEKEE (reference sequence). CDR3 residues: CASSLEGYSNQPQYF. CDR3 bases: TGTGCCAGCAGCTTGGAGGGTTATAGCAATCAGCCCCAGTATTTT.

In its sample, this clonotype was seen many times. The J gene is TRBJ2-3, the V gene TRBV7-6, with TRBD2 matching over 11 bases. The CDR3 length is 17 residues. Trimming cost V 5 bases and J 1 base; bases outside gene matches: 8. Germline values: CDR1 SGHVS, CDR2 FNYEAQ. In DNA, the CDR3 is TGTGCCAGCAGCCTCCTAGCGGGGGGTAGTGGCACAGATACGCAGTATTTT. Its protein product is CASSLLAGGSGTDTQYF.

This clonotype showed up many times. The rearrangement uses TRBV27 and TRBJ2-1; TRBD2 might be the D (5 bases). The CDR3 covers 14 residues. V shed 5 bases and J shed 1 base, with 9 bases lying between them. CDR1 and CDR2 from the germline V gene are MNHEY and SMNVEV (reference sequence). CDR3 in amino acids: CASSLDWSYNEQFF. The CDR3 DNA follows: TGTGCCAGCAGTCTGGACTGGTCCTACAATGAGCAGTTCTTC.

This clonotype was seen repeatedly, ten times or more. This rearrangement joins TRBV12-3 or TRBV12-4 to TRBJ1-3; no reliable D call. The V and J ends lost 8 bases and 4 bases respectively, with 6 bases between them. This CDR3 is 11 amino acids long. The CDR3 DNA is TGTGCCAGCGGTCAAGGAAACACCATATATTTT. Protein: CASGQGNTIYF.

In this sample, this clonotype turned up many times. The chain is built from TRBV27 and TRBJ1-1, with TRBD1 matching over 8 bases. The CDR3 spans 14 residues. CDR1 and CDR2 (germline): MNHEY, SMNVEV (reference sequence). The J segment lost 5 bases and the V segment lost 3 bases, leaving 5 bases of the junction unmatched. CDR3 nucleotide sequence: TGTGCCAGCAGTTTCGACAGGGGATGGACTGAAGCTTTCTTT. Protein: CASSFDRGWTEAFF.

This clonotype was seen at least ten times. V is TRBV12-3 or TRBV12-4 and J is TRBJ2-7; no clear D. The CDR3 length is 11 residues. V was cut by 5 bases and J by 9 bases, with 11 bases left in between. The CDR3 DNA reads TGTGCCAGCAGTCTCAACGTCGGGCAGTACTTC. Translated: CASSLNVGQYF.

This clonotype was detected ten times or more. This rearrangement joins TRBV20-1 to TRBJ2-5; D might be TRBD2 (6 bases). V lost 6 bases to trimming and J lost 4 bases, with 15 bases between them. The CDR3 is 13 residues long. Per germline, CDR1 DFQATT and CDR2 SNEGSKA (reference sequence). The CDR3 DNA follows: TGCAGTGCACTCTGGCGGGGCGGAGAGACCCAGTACTTC. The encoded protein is CSALWRGGETQYF.

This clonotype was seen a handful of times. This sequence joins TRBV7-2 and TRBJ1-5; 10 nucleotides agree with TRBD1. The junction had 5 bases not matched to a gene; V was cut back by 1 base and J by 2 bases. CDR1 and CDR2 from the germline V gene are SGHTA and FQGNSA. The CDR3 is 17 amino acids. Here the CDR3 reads CASSLGQGAFGNQPQHF. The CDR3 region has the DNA TGTGCCAGCAGCTTAGGACAGGGGGCTTTTGGCAATCAGCCCCAGCATTTT.

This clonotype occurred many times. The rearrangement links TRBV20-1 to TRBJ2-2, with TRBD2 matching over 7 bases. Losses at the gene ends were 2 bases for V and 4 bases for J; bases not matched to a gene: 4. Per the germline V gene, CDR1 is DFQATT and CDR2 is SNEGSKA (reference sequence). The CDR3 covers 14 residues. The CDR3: CSARSGGFTGELFF. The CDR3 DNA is TGCAGTGCTAGATCCGGGGGGTTCACCGGGGAGCTGTTTTTT.

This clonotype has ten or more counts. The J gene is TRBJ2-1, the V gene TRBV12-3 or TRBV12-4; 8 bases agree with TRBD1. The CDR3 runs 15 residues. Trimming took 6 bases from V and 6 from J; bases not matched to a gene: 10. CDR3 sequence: CASSPSGGPSNEQFF. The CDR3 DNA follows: TGTGCCAGCAGCCCCTCAGGGGGCCCGTCCAATGAGCAGTTCTTC.

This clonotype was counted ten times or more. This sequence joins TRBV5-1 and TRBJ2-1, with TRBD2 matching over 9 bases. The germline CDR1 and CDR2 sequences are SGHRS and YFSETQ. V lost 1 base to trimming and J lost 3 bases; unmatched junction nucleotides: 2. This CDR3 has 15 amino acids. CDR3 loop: CASSLSSGVYNEQFF. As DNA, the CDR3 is TGCGCCAGCAGCTTGTCTAGCGGGGTCTACAATGAGCAGTTCTTC.

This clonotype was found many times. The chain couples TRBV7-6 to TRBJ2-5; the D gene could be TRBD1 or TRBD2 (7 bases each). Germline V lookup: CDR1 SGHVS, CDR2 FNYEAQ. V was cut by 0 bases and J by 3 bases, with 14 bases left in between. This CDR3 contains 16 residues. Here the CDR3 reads CASSLALAGGEETQYF. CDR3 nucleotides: TGTGCCAGCAGCTTAGCGCTTGCAGGGGGGGAAGAGACCCAGTACTTC.

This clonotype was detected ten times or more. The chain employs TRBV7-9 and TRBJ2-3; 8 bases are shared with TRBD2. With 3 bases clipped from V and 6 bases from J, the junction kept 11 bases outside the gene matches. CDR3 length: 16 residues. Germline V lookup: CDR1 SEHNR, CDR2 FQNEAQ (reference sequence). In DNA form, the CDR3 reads TGTGCCAGCAGCTTCCCACCCGGGACTAGTTATGATACGCAGTATTTT. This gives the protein CASSFPPGTSYDTQYF.

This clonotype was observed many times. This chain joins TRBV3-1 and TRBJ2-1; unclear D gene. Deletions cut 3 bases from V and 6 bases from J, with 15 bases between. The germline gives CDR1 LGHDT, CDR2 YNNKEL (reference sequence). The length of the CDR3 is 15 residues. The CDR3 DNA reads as TGTGCCAGCAGCCAGGTCAACTTGTATTCCAATGAGCAGTTCTTC. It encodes CASSQVNLYSNEQFF.

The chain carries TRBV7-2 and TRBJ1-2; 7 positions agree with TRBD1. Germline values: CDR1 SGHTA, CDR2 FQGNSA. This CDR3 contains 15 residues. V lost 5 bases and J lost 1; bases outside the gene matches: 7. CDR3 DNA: TGTGCCAGCAGCCACTCCAGGGGGTTTAACTATGGCTACACCTTC. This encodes CASSHSRGFNYGYTF.

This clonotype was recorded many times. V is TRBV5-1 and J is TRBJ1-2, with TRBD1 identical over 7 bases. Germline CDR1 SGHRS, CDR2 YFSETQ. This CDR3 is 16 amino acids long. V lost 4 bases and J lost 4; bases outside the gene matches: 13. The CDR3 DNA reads TGCGCCAGCAGCCCAGGACAGGAACTTGCTTCCTATGGCTACACCTTC. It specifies CASSPGQELASYGYTF. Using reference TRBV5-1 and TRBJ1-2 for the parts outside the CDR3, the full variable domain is KAGVTQTPRYLIKTRGQQVTLSCSPISGHRSVSWYQQTPGQGLQFLFEYFSETQRNKGNFPGRFSGRQFSNSRSEMNVSTLELGDSALYLCASSPGQELASYGYTFGSGTRLTVV.

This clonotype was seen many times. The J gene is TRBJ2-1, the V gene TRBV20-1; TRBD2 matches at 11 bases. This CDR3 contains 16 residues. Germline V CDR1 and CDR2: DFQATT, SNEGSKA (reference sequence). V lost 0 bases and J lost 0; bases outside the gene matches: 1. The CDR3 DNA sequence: TGCAGTGCTAGAGAAGGGACTAGCGGCTCCTACAATGAGCAGTTCTTC. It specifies CSAREGTSGSYNEQFF.

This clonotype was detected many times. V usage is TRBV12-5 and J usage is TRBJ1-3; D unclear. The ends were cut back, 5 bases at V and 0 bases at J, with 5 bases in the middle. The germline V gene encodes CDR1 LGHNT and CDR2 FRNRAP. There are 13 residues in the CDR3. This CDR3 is CASGQSSGNTIYF. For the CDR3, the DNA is TGTGCTAGTGGTCAGAGCTCTGGAAACACCATATATTTT.

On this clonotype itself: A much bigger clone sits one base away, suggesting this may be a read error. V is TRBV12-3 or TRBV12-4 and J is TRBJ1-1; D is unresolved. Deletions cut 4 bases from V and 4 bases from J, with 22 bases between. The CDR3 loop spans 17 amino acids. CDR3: CASSSPPVQPLSTEAFF. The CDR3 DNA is TGTGCCAGCAGTTCTCCCCCAGTCCAACCACTGAGCACTGAAGCTTTCTTT.

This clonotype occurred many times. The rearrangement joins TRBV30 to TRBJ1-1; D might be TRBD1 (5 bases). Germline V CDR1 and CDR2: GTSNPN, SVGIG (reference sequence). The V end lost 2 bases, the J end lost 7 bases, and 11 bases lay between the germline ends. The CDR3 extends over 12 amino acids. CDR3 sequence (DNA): TGTGCCTGGAGTCGGGGGTCGGGTGAAGCTTTCTTT. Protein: CAWSRGSGEAFF.

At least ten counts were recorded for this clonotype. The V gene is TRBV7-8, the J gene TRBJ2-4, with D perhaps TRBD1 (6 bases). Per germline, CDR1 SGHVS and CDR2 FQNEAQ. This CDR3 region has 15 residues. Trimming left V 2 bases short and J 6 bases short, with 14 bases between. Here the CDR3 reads CASSLTPGQINIQYF. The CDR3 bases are TGTGCCAGCAGCTTAACCCCTGGACAGATAAACATTCAGTACTTC.

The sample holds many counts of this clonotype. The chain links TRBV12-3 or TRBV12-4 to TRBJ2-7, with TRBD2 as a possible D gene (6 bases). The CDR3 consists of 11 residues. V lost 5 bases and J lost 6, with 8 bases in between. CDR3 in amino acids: CASSISGEQYF. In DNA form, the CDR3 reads TGTGCCAGCAGTATTAGCGGCGAGCAGTACTTC.